Below, 9 T cell receptor beta chains from the same sample are listed, as sequenced in a study of blood T cell repertoires in COVID-19. Sequencing used immunoSEQ multiplex PCR; TCRdb keeps in-frame clones, though not all of them. The sample holds around 150,000 clones, roughly 90% seen once. Sequenced: peripheral blood. These receptors originate from a man in his sixties with active or convalescent COVID-19.

V is TRBV6-1 and J is TRBJ2-1, with D possibly being TRBD1 (5 bases). The V end lost 0 bases, the J end lost 9 bases, and 6 bases lay between the germline ends. This CDR3 is built from 12 residues. CDR1 and CDR2 from the germline V gene are MNHNS and SASEGT. The CDR3 nucleotides are TGTGCCAGCAGTGAAGCAAGGGGTGAGCAGTTCTTC. This encodes CASSEARGEQFF.

The chain's CDR3 is CSASIGGFAPNQPQHF. CDR3 DNA: TGCAGTGCTAGTATAGGGGGCTTCGCCCCAAATCAGCCCCAGCATTTT. The V gene is TRBV20-1, the J gene TRBJ1-5; 7 positions match TRBD1. Unmatched junction bases numbered 12, after V lost 3 bases and J lost 4 bases. The CDR3 contains 16 residues. Germline CDR1 reads DFQATT; CDR2 reads SNEGSKA (reference sequence).

V gene TRBV6-2 or TRBV6-3 combines with J gene TRBJ1-1; no clear D gene. The germline CDR1 and CDR2 sequences are MNHEY and SVGEGT. This CDR3 spans 13 amino acids. V was trimmed by 2 bases and J by 11 bases, leaving 15 bases between them. The CDR3 loop is CASSYTDPWRAFF. As DNA, the CDR3 is TGTGCCAGCAGTTACACCGACCCCTGGAGGGCTTTCTTT.

The gene calls are TRBV24-1 and TRBJ2-1; 7 positions match TRBD2. The CDR3 has 14 amino acids. The germline gives CDR1 KGHDR, CDR2 SFDVKD. Losses at the gene ends were 6 bases for V and 7 bases for J; bases not matched to a gene: 8. CDR3: CATSPSGSGNEQFF. The CDR3 DNA sequence: TGTGCCACCAGTCCTAGCGGATCCGGTAATGAGCAGTTCTTC.

The CDR3 sequence is CASSLEGQGSPEAFF. CDR3 sequence (DNA): TGTGCCAGCAGCTTAGAAGGACAGGGTTCCCCTGAAGCTTTCTTT. This chain joins TRBV7-8 and TRBJ1-1; TRBD1 aligns across 8 bases. CDR3 size: 15 residues. Germline CDR1 SGHVS, CDR2 FQNEAQ. With 1 base clipped from V and 6 bases from J, the junction kept 7 bases outside the gene matches.

The chain joins TRBV7-2 to TRBJ1-1, with 8 bases that match TRBD1. The junction had 5 bases not matched to a gene; V was cut back by 5 bases and J by 0 bases. Germline V gene data show CDR1 as SGHTA and CDR2 as FQGNSA. This CDR3 has 15 residues. The CDR3 DNA is TGTGCCAGCAGCGTTACAGGGGGGATGAACACTGAAGCTTTCTTT. Encoded protein: CASSVTGGMNTEAFF.

J is TRBJ2-2 and V is TRBV5-1; 9 nucleotides align to TRBD1. This CDR3 is built from 15 residues. Trimming at V came to 3 bases and at J to 4 bases, leaving 4 bases not matched to a gene. CDR1 and CDR2 (germline): SGHRS, YFSETQ. The CDR3 reads CASSWTDRGTGELFF. In nucleotides, the CDR3 is TGCGCCAGCAGCTGGACGGACAGGGGCACCGGGGAGCTGTTTTTT.

The rearrangement uses TRBV6-5 and TRBJ2-7; TRBD1 agrees at 9 bases. In germline, CDR1 is MNHEY, CDR2 SVGAGI. This CDR3 has 14 residues. With 2 bases clipped from V and 4 bases from J, the junction kept 3 bases outside the gene matches. The CDR3 DNA is TGTGCCAGCAGTTACGACGGGACAGGGTACGAGCAGTACTTC. Translating it yields CASSYDGTGYEQYF.

This chain connects TRBV6-5 to TRBJ1-2, with D perhaps matching TRBD1 (6 bases). Trimming stripped 6 bases from V and 4 bases from J, with 18 bases between. The CDR3 spans 15 residues. The germline gives CDR1 MNHEY, CDR2 SVGAGI. In DNA form, the CDR3 reads TGTGCCAGCAGGGCAATGGGGGGGCGCGGCTATGGCTACACCTTC. As protein: CASRAMGGRGYGYTF.